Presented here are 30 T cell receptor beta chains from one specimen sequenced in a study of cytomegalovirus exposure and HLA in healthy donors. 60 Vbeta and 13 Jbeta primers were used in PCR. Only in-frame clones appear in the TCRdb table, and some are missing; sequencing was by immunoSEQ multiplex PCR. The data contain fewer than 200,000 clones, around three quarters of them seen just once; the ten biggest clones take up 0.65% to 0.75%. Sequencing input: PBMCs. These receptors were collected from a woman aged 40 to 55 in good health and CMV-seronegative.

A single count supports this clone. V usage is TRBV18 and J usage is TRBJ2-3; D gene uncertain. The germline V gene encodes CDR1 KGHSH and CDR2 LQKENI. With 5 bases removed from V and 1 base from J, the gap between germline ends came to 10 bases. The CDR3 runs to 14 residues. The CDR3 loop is CASSTTARTDTQYF. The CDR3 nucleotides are TGTGCCAGCTCAACAACCGCCCGCACAGATACGCAGTATTTT.

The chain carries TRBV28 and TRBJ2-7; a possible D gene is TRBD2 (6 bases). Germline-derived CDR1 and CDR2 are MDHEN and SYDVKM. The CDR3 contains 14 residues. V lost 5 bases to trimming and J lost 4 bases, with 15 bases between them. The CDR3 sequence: CASSPTGTAYEQYF. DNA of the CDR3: TGTGCCAGCAGTCCCACCGGGACTGCATACGAGCAGTACTTC.

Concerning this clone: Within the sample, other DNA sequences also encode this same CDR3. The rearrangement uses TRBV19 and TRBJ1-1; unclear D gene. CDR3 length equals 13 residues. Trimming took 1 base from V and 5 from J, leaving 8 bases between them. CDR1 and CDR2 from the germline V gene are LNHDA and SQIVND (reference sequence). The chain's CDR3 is CASSIGEGTEAFF. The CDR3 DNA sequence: TGTGCCAGTAGTATAGGCGAGGGAACTGAAGCTTTCTTT.

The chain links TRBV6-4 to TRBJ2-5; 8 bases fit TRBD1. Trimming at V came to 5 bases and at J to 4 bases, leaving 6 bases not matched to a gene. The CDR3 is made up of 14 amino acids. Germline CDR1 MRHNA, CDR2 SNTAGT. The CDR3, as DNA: TGTGCCAGCAGTCCGACAGGGGTTGCAGAGACCCAGTACTTC. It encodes CASSPTGVAETQYF.

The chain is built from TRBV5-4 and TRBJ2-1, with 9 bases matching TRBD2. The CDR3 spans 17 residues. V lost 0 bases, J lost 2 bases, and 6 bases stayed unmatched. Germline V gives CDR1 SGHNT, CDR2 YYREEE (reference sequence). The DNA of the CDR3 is TGTGCCAGCAGCTTGGCGCGGGCGGGAGGGGCCTACAATGAGCAGTTCTTC. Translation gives CASSLARAGGAYNEQFF.

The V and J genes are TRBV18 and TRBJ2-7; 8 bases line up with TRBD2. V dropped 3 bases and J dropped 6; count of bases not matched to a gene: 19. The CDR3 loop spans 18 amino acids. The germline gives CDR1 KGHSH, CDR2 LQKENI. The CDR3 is CASSPDKAGVSASSEQYF. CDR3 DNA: TGTGCCAGCTCACCCGACAAAGCGGGAGTGTCTGCGTCTAGCGAGCAGTACTTC.

CDR3 in DNA: TGTGCCAGCAGCTTGGGTGGGGCGCGCGTAATCAATCAGCCCCAGCATTTT. Amino acid sequence: CASSLGGARVINQPQHF. The chain uses TRBV5-6 and TRBJ1-5; possibly TRBD1 for D (5 bases). Trimming took 0 bases from V and 3 from J, leaving 16 bases between them. Germline CDR1 is SGHDT and CDR2 is YYEEEE. The CDR3 sequence is 17 residues long. Combining the CDR3 with reference TRBV5-6 and TRBJ1-5 gives the whole variable domain DAGVTQSPTHLIKTRGQQVTLRCSPKSGHDTVSWYQQALGQGPQFIFQYYEEEERQRGNFPDRFSGHQFPNYSSELNVNALLLGDSALYLCASSLGGARVINQPQHFGDGTRLSIL.

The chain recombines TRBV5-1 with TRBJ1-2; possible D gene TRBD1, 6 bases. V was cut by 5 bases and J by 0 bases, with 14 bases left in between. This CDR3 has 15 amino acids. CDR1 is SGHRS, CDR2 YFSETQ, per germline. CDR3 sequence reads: CASSFRTDANYGYTF. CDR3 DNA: TGCGCCAGCAGTTTCCGGACAGATGCTAACTATGGCTACACCTTC.

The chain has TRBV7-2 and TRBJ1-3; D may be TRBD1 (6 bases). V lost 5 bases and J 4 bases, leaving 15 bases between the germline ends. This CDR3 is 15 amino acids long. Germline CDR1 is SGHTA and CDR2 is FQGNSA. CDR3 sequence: CASSLTGQSGNTIYF. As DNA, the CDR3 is TGTGCCAGCAGCCTGACTGGACAGTCAGGAAACACCATATATTTT.

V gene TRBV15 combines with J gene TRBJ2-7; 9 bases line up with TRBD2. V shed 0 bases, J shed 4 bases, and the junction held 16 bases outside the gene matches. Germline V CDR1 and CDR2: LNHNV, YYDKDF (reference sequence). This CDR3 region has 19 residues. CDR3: CATSRDAGGSSGTLYEQYF. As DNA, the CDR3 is TGTGCCACCAGCAGAGATGCGGGGGGGTCTAGCGGGACCCTATACGAGCAGTACTTC.

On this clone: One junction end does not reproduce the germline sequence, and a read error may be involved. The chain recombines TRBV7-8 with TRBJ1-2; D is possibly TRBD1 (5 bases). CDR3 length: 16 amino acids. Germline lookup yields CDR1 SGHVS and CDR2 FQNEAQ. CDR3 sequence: CAGSLGAPRANYGYTF. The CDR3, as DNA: TGTGCCGGCAGCTTAGGCGCCCCCAGGGCCAACTATGGCTACACCTTC.

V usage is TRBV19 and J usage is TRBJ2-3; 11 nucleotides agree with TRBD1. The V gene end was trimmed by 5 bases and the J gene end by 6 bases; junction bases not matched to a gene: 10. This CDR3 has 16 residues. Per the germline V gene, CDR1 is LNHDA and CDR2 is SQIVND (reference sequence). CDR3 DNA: TGTGCCAGTAGTCCAGGGACAGGGGGTTCGTTCGATACGCAGTATTTT. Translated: CASSPGTGGSFDTQYF. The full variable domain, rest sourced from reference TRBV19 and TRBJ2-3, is DGGITQSPKYLFRKEGQNVTLSCEQNLNHDAMYWYRQDPGQGLRLIYYSQIVNDFQKGDIAEGYSVSREKKESFPLTVTSAQKNPTAFYLCASSPGTGGSFDTQYFGPGTRLTVL.

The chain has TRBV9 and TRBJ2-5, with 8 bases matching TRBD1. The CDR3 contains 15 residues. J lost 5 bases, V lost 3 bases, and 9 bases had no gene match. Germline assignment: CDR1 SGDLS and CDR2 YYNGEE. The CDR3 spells CASSARRTGQETQYF. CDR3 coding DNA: TGTGCCAGCAGCGCGCGAAGGACAGGGCAGGAGACCCAGTACTTC.

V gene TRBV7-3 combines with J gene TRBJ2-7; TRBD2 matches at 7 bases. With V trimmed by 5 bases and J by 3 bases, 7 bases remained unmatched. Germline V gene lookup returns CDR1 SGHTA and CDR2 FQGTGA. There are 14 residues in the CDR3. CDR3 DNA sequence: TGTGCCAGCAGCCCAACCAGGACTAGCTACGAGCAGTACTTC. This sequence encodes CASSPTRTSYEQYF.

For the CDR3, the DNA is TGTGCCAGCAGCTTCGAAGGGACTAGCGGATCGAACACCGGGGAGCTGTTTTTT. Translating gives CASSFEGTSGSNTGELFF. The chain couples TRBV5-8 to TRBJ2-2; TRBD2 matches at 11 bases. The germline gives CDR1 SGHTS, CDR2 YDEGEE. J gave up 0 bases and V 2 bases, and 6 bases lay outside the gene matches. This CDR3 spans 18 amino acids.

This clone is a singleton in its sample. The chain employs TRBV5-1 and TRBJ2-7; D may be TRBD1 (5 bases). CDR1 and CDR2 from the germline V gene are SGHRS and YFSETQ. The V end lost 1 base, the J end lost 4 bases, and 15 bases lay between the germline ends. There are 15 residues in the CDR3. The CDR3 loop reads CASSLTAGSIYEQYF. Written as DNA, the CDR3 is TGCGCCAGCAGCTTGACCGCAGGGTCGATTTACGAGCAGTACTTC.

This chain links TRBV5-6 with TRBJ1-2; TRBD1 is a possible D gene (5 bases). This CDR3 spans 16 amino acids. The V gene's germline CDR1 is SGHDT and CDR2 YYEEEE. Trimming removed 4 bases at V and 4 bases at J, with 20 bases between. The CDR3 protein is CASSPGPAHSGYGYTF. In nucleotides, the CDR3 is TGTGCCAGCAGCCCAGGGCCCGCTCATTCGGGCTATGGCTACACCTTC.

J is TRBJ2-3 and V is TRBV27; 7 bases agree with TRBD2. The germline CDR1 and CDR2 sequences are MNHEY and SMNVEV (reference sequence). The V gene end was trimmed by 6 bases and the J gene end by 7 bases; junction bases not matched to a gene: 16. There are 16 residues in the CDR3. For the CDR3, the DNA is TGTGCCAGCAGCCCTCTGGGGGGGAGGGGAGGAAATACGCAGTATTTT. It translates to CASSPLGGRGGNTQYF.

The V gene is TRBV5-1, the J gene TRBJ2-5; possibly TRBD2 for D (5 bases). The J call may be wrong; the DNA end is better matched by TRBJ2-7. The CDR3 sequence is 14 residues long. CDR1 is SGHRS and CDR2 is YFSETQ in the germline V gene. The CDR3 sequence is CASSLVPGDYEQYF. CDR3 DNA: TGCGCCAGCAGCTTGGTCCCCGGGGATTACGAGCAGTACTTC.

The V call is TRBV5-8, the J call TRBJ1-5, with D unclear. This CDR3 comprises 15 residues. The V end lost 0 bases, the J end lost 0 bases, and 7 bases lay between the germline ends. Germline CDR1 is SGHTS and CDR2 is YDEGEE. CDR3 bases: TGTGCCAGCAGCTTGGGTGCGGTTAGCAATCAGCCCCAGCATTTT. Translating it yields CASSLGAVSNQPQHF.

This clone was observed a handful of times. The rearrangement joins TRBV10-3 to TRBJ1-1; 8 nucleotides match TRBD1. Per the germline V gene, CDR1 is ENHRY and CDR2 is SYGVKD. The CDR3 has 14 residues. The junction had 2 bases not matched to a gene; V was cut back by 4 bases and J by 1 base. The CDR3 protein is CAISVDRANTEAFF. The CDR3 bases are TGTGCCATCAGTGTGGACAGGGCGAACACTGAAGCTTTCTTT.

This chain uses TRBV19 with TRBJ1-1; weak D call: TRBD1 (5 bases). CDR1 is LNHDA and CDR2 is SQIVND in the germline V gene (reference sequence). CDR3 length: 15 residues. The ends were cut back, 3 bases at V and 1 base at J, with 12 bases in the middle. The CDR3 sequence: CASSIQGLGNTEAFF. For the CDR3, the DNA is TGTGCCAGTAGTATCCAGGGTTTAGGGAACACTGAAGCTTTCTTT.

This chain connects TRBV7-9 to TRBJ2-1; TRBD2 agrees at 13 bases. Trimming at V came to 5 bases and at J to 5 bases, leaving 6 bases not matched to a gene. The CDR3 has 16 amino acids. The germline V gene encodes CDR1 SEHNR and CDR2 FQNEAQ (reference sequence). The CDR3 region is CASSPELAGGNNEQFF. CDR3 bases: TGTGCCAGCAGCCCGGAACTAGCGGGGGGGAACAATGAGCAGTTCTTC.

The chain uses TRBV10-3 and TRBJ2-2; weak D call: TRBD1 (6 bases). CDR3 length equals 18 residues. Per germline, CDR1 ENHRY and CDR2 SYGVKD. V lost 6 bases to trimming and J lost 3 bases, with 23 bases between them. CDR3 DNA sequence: TGTGCCATCAGCGCCCGACGGATCCAGGGGCAACACACCGGGGAGCTGTTTTTT. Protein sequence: CAISARRIQGQHTGELFF.

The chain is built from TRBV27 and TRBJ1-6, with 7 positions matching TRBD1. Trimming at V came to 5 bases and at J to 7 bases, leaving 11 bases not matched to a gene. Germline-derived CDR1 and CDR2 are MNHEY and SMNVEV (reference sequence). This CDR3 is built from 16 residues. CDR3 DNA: TGTGCCAGCAGTCTTAAAGGGGGCGATAGGAATTCACCCCTCCACTTT. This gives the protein CASSLKGGDRNSPLHF.

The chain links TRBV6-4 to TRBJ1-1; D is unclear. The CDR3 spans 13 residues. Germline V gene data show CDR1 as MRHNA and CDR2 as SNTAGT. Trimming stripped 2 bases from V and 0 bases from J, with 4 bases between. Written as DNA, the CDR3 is TGTGCCAGCAGTGACGGAGTGAACACTGAAGCTTTCTTT. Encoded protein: CASSDGVNTEAFF.

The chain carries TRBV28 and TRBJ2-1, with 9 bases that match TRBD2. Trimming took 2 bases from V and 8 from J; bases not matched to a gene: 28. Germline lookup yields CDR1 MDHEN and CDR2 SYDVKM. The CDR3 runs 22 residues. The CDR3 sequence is CASSLRGSGRRKIGPRRHEQFF. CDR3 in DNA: TGTGCCAGCAGTTTAAGGGGTAGCGGGAGAAGGAAGATCGGGCCCCGAAGGCATGAGCAGTTCTTC. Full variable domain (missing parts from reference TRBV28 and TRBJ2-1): DVKVTQSSRYLVKRTGEKVFLECVQDMDHENMFWYRQDPGLGLRLIYFSYDVKMKEKGDIPEGYSVSREKKERFSLILESASTNQTSMYLCASSLRGSGRRKIGPRRHEQFFGPGTRLTVL.

The CDR3: CASSPVAGANVLTF. For the CDR3, the DNA is TGCGCCAGCAGTCCTGTAGCGGGGGCCAACGTCCTGACTTTC. This chain joins TRBV5-1 and TRBJ2-6, with TRBD2 as a possible D gene (5 bases). The germline gives CDR1 SGHRS, CDR2 YFSETQ. Trimming left V 5 bases short and J 4 bases short, with 10 bases between. This CDR3 is 14 amino acids long.

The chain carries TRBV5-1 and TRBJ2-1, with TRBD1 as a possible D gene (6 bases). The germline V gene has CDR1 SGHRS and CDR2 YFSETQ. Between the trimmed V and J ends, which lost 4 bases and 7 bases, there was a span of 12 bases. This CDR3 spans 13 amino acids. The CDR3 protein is CASSLTGANEQFF. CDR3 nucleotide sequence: TGCGCCAGCAGCCTGACAGGCGCTAATGAGCAGTTCTTC.

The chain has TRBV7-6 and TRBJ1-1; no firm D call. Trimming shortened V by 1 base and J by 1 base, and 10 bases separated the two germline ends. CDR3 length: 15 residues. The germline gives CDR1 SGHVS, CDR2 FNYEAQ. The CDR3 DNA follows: TGTGCCAGCAGCTTAGTGGGCAAATCGAACACTGAAGCTTTCTTT. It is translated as CASSLVGKSNTEAFF.